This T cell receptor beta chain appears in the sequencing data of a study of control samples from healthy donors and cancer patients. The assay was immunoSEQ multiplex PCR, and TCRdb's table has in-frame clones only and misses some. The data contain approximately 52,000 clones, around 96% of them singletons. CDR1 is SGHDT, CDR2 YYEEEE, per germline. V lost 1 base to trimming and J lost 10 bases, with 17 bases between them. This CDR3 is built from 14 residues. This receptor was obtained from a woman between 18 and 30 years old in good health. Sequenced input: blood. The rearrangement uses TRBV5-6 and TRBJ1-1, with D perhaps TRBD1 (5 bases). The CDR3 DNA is TGTGCCAGCAGCTTGACGGGCAGGGAGCGGGGAGCTTTCTTT. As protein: CASSLTGRERGAFF.